Following are 27 T cell receptor beta chains from one sample sequenced in a study of tumor-infiltrating lymphocytes in primary liver carcinoma. DNA and RNA were both co-extracted from 20-30 mg of bulk tissue that had not been sorted. Total RNA (about 500 ng) served as template for TCR beta cDNA synthesis primed by a constant-region primer. Generation of the TCR beta libraries relied on three nested multiplex PCR rounds using slightly modified ARM-PCR. The first two PCR rounds used TRBV1-TRBV30 forward primers with a C-beta reverse primer, about 10 cycles each. One entry per CDR3 protein results from TCRdb running MiXCR on the multiplex PCR reads. The sample records 80,000 to 100,000 distinct CDR3 sequences, roughly 70% being singletons. Sample: tumor-adjacent normal liver tissue. These receptors were taken from a man aged 35-49 years with primary liver carcinoma and hepatitis B virus infection.

The genes are TRBV6-5 and TRBJ2-1; D not resolved. Looked up from germline, CDR1 is MNHEY and CDR2 is SVGAGI. The V and J ends lost 2 bases and 4 bases respectively, with 12 bases between them. This CDR3 has 15 amino acids. In DNA form, the CDR3 reads TGTGCCAGCAGTTACGCTGTGATGCTGTACAATGAGCAGTTCTTC. Amino acids: CASSYAVMLYNEQFF.

This chain uses TRBV4-1 with TRBJ2-3, with 8 bases matching TRBD2. The germline CDR1 and CDR2 sequences are MGHRA and YSYEKL. Losses at the gene ends were 0 bases for V and 0 bases for J; bases not matched to a gene: 8. The CDR3 length is 18 residues. CDR3 nucleotide sequence: TGCGCCAGCAGCCAAGATTGGATAGCGGGGACTAGCACAGATACGCAGTATTTT. Translation: CASSQDWIAGTSTDTQYF.

On this clonotype: With a much larger clone just one base away, this may be a read error. The V call is TRBV5-6, the J call TRBJ1-6; D unresolved. This CDR3 is built from 16 residues. The germline gives CDR1 SGHDT, CDR2 YYEEEE. This CDR3 is CASSLDRSSYNSPPHF. Here the CDR3 DNA reads TGTGCCAGCAGCTTGGACAGAAGCTCCTATAATTCACCCCCCCACTTT.

Notes on this clonotype: One end of the junction does not line up with germline, which may come from a read error. The rearrangement links TRBV29-1 to TRBJ2-2; TRBD2 is a possible D gene (5 bases). From germline, CDR1 is SQVTM and CDR2 ANQGSEA. The CDR3 has 12 amino acids. As DNA, the CDR3 is TGCAACGTTGACCGAGGGCTCGGGGAGCTGTTTTTT. This translates into CNVDRGLGELFF.

About this clonotype itself: With a much larger clone just one base away, this may be a read error. The CDR3 DNA sequence: TGTGCCAGCAACTGGGACTACCAAGAGACCCAGTACTTC. The encoded protein is CASNWDYQETQYF. The genes are TRBV5-4 and TRBJ2-5, with a possible D match to TRBD2 (6 bases). Trimming cost V 6 bases and J 0 bases, with 9 bases left between them. Germline lookup yields CDR1 SGHNT and CDR2 YYREEE (reference sequence). This CDR3 has 13 amino acids. Based on the CDR3 plus reference TRBV5-4 and TRBJ2-5, the full variable domain is ETGVTQSPTHLIKTRGQQVTLRCSSQSGHNTVSWYQQALGQGPQFIFQYYREEENGRGNFPPRFSGLQFPNYSSELNVNALELDDSALYLCASNWDYQETQYFGPGTRLLVL.

This clonotype was detected many times. The rearrangement uses TRBV5-5 and TRBJ1-1, with 7 bases fitting TRBD1. Germline CDR1 and CDR2: SGHKS and YYEKEE (reference sequence). CDR3 size: 16 residues. The junction had 9 bases not matched to a gene; V was cut back by 2 bases and J by 2 bases. CDR3 coding DNA: TGTGCCAGCAGCTTACCGACAGGGACACTAAACACTGAAGCTTTCTTT. This translates into CASSLPTGTLNTEAFF.

With regard to this clonotype: Since a much larger clone is just one base distant, this may be a read error. J is TRBJ2-3 and V is TRBV4-1; a weak D match, TRBD2 (6 bases). Trimming pared 1 base from V and 4 bases from J, leaving 12 bases between. CDR1 is MGHRA and CDR2 is YSYEKL in the germline V gene. The CDR3 length is 15 residues. CDR3 DNA: TGCGCCAGCAGCCAAGGACTAGGGGCCCCAGATACGCAGTATTTT. Residues: CASSQGLGAPDTQYF.

Details on this clonotype: The junction and the germline gene differ at one end; a read error may be behind it. J is TRBJ2-5 and V is TRBV29-1; 7 bases are shared with TRBD1. This CDR3 is 16 amino acids long. Per the germline V gene, CDR1 is SQVTM and CDR2 is ANQGSEA. The CDR3 loop is CSVDAAGGPYQETQHF. CDR3 coding DNA: TGTAGCGTTGACGCGGCAGGGGGTCCGTACCAAGAGACCCAGCACTTC. Drawing the rest from reference TRBV29-1 and TRBJ2-5, the complete variable domain is SAVISQKPSRDICQRGTSLTIQCQVDSQVTMMFWYRQQPGQSLTLIATANQGSEATYESGFVIDKFPISRPNLTFSTLTVSNMSPEDSSIYLCSVDAAGGPYQETQHFGPGTRLLVL.

Points on this clonotype: Compared with germline, one end of the junction differs, possibly owing to a read error. The chain employs TRBV29-1 and TRBJ2-5; tentatively, D is TRBD1 (6 bases). The CDR3 consists of 14 residues. The germline gives CDR1 SQVTM, CDR2 ANQGSEA. CDR3 DNA sequence: TGTAGCGTTCTTGTTAGCGCAGGGGTAGAGACTCAGTACTTC. Protein product: CSVLVSAGVETQYF.

In the case of this clonotype: The junction shows a germline mismatch at one end, possibly a read error. V is TRBV11-2 and J is TRBJ2-7; D remains ambiguous. Germline CDR1 is SGHAT and CDR2 is FQNNGV. This CDR3 contains 15 residues. Here the CDR3 DNA reads TGTGCCAGCAGCCCATCTGTTGGAATATCCTATGAGCAGTACTTC. This gives the protein CASSPSVGISYEQYF.

Of note for this clonotype: Because the CDR3 is missing its conserved closing phenylalanine or tryptophan, this is likely a read error. The rearrangement uses TRBV6-1 and TRBJ2-2; D is possibly TRBD2 (5 bases). In germline, CDR1 is MNHNS, CDR2 SASEGT. Trimming cost V 9 bases and J 0 bases, with 17 bases left between them. The CDR3 is 16 amino acids. The CDR3 reads CARSQVRRANTGELFC. Here the CDR3 DNA reads TGTGCCAGGAGCCAGGTTAGGCGGGCGAACACCGGGGAGCTGTTTTGT.

This clonotype was recorded many times. This chain joins TRBV29-1 and TRBJ2-3; the match to TRBD2 covers 8 bases. V trimming: 6 bases; J trimming: 9 bases; junction bases outside the gene matches: 5. The CDR3 is made up of 11 amino acids. In germline, CDR1 is SQVTM, CDR2 ANQGSEA. This CDR3 reads CSVGGGDTQYF. The CDR3 region has the DNA TGCAGCGTCGGGGGGGGAGACACGCAGTATTTT.

The chain combines TRBV12-3 or TRBV12-4 with TRBJ1-4; 7 nucleotides align to TRBD1. The CDR3 runs to 13 residues. J gave up 5 bases and V 10 bases, and 7 bases lay outside the gene matches. CDR3 amino acids: CATPDRENEKLFF. The CDR3 DNA is TGTGCCACCCCTGACAGGGAAAATGAAAAACTGTTTTTT.

A word on this clonotype: An end of the junction does not agree with germline; a read error may underlie this. The J gene is TRBJ1-5, the V gene TRBV6-1; D gene uncertain. The CDR3 has 16 residues. The germline V gene has CDR1 MNHNS and CDR2 SASEGT. In DNA form, the CDR3 reads TGTGCCAGTAGTGAAGTTACACCCGATAGCAATCAGCCCCAGCATTTT. Its translation is CASSEVTPDSNQPQHF.

This clonotype was picked up one time. One junction end does not reproduce the germline sequence, and a read error may be involved. This rearrangement joins TRBV11-2 to TRBJ2-7; D perhaps matches TRBD2 (6 bases). Germline V gene data show CDR1 as SGHAT and CDR2 as FQNNGV. This CDR3 comprises 13 residues. CDR3 sequence: CPSSSSLAHEQYF. The CDR3 nucleotides are TGTCCCAGCAGCTCGAGTCTAGCGCATGAGCAGTACTTC. Complete variable domain (other parts from reference TRBV11-2 and TRBJ2-7): EAGVAQSPRYKIIEKRQSVAFWCNPISGHATLYWYQQILGQGPKLLIQFQNNGVVDDSQLPKDRFSAERLKGVDSTLKIQPAKLEDSAVYLCPSSSSLAHEQYFGPGTRLTVT.

Notes on this clonotype: This may arise from a read error, as a much more abundant clone is one base away. This rearrangement joins TRBV6-1 to TRBJ2-7, with D possibly TRBD1 on 5 matching bases. The CDR3 spans 12 residues. The germline V gene has CDR1 MNHNS and CDR2 SASEGT. The CDR3: CASTGHSYVQYF. The CDR3, as DNA: TGTGCCAGCACCGGACATTCCTACGTGCAGTACTTC.

The chain carries TRBV6-1 and TRBJ2-1; tentative D call: TRBD2 (6 bases). V dropped 3 bases and J dropped 5 bases, with 14 bases sitting between them. The germline gives CDR1 MNHNS, CDR2 SASEGT. The CDR3 runs to 15 residues. The CDR3 coding sequence is TGTGCCAGCAGTGAGCGAGGGAGGTTGGACAATGAGCAGTTCTTC. This encodes CASSERGRLDNEQFF.

The chain combines TRBV5-6 with TRBJ2-7; 7 nucleotides match TRBD2. The CDR3 runs 16 residues. The V and J ends lost 10 bases and 2 bases, in that order; junction bases with no gene match: 18. Per the germline V gene, CDR1 is SGHDT and CDR2 is YYEEEE. CDR3 bases: TGTGCCGGCAACTTTTGGGGAGGCGGGGGAACCTACGAGCAGTACTTC. Translating gives CAGNFWGGGGTYEQYF. Variable domain in full (rest from reference TRBV5-6 and TRBJ2-7): DAGVTQSPTHLIKTRGQQVTLRCSPKSGHDTVSWYQQALGQGPQFIFQYYEEEERQRGNFPDRFSGHQFPNYSSELNVNALLLGDSALYLCAGNFWGGGGTYEQYFGPGTRLTVT.

Remarks on this clonotype: An end of the junction does not agree with germline; a read error may underlie this. The chain uses TRBV11-2 and TRBJ2-7; a weak D match, TRBD1 (6 bases). The V gene's germline CDR1 is SGHAT and CDR2 FQNNGV. CDR3 length: 14 amino acids. The CDR3 loop is CANSLRRGPYEQYF. In DNA, the CDR3 is TGTGCCAACAGCTTACGCAGGGGACCCTACGAGCAGTACTTC.

For this clonotype: This may come from a read error, since a much larger clone is one base off. The CDR3 region has the DNA TGTGCCAGCAGTTGCGTGGAAACTGAAGCTTTCTTT. It is translated as CASSCVETEAFF. The genes are TRBV6-6 and TRBJ1-1; D not resolved. The V end lost 4 bases, the J end lost 5 bases, and 8 bases lay between the germline ends. The CDR3 is made up of 12 amino acids. Germline V CDR1 and CDR2: MNHNY, SVGAGI (reference sequence).

In its sample, this clonotype was seen once. The V gene is TRBV5-4, the J gene TRBJ2-1; D unclear. In germline, CDR1 is SGHNT, CDR2 YYREEE (reference sequence). The CDR3 has 12 amino acids. V lost 4 bases and J lost 16, with 18 bases in between. This chain's CDR3 is CASSVGFDALFF. The CDR3, as DNA: TGTGCCAGCAGCGTAGGTTTCGATGCGCTTTTCTTC.

This rearrangement joins TRBV6-1 to TRBJ2-7; maybe TRBD2 (5 bases). The V end was cut by 6 bases, the J end by 5 bases, with 20 bases between. The CDR3 is 15 residues long. Germline V gene lookup returns CDR1 MNHNS and CDR2 SASEGT. CDR3 DNA sequence: TGTGCCAGCAGAGTATTGGCACACCGGGGTGACGAGCAGTACTTC. It specifies CASRVLAHRGDEQYF.

About this clonotype itself: A junction end diverges from the germline sequence, so it may reflect a read error. CDR3 bases: TGTGCCATCAGTATGGACCCGGCGGAGACCCAGTGCTTC. Its translation is CAISMDPAETQCF. This rearrangement joins TRBV28 to TRBJ2-5, with no clear D. The length of the CDR3 is 13 residues. Germline V CDR1 and CDR2: MDHEN, SYDVKM.

This clonotype was recorded only once. An end of the junction differs from the germline gene, which may be a read error. The rearrangement links TRBV29-1 to TRBJ2-7, with TRBD1 matching 9 bases. This CDR3 is built from 14 residues. Germline CDR1 is SQVTM and CDR2 is ANQGSEA. CDR3 amino acids: CSTSGTGHSYEQYF. CDR3 sequence (DNA): TGCAGCACTTCGGGGACAGGGCACTCCTATGAGCAGTACTTC.

Points on this clonotype: One end of the junction is discordant with germline, which a read error may explain. The chain carries TRBV11-2 and TRBJ1-6; no clear D gene. CDR1 SGHAT and CDR2 FQNNGV come from the germline V gene. This CDR3 has 14 amino acids. The CDR3 nucleotides read TGTACCAGCAGCTTTGGGAGGGATAATTCACCCCTACACTTT. Encoded protein: CTSSFGRDNSPLHF.

This clonotype was recorded at least ten times. The chain couples TRBV7-8 to TRBJ2-1; tentative D call: TRBD2 (6 bases). CDR3 length: 13 amino acids. Per the germline V gene, CDR1 is SGHVS and CDR2 is FQNEAQ. Trimming cost V 5 bases and J 8 bases, with 13 bases left between them. The CDR3 spells CASSTASVDEQFF. CDR3 DNA sequence: TGTGCCAGCAGCACCGCTAGCGTCGATGAGCAGTTCTTC. Drawing the rest from reference TRBV7-8 and TRBJ2-1, the complete variable domain is GAGVSQSPRYKVAKRGQDVALRCDPISGHVSLFWYQQALGQGPEFLTYFQNEAQLDKSGLPSDRFFAERPEGSVSTLKIQRTQQEDSAVYLCASSTASVDEQFFGPGTRLTVL.

This clonotype was counted ten times or more. The chain combines TRBV29-1 with TRBJ2-7; a weak D match, TRBD1 (6 bases). The germline V gene has CDR1 SQVTM and CDR2 ANQGSEA. The CDR3 extends over 15 amino acids. Trimming removed 3 bases from V and 4 bases from J, with 19 bases in between. In nucleotides, the CDR3 is TGCAGCGTTGAGACAGGCCAGGGAAGTTTATACGAGCAGTACTTC. This sequence encodes CSVETGQGSLYEQYF.